This T cell receptor (beta chain) was sequenced for a study of blood T cell repertoires in COVID-19. On the study more broadly: The study drew acute and convalescent COVID-19 samples from the United States, Italy and Spain.

Here immunoSEQ multiplex PCR was the method, and the copy in TCRdb shows in-frame clones only, minus some. The repertoire holds some 160,000 clones, with approximately 86% as singletons. The CDR3 has 15 amino acids. Trimming cost V 0 bases and J 3 bases, with 9 bases left between them. Germline V gene data show CDR1 as LNHNV and CDR2 as YYDKDF (reference sequence). This TCR derives from a woman older than 75 with COVID-19, enrolled during active disease. The V gene is TRBV15, the J gene TRBJ1-3; D possibly corresponds to TRBD1 (5 bases). Sequencing used peripheral blood. The CDR3, as DNA: TGTGCCACCAGCAGAGAGACAGATGTTGGAAACACCATATATTTT. Amino acids: CATSRETDVGNTIYF.